These 13 T cell receptor beta chains share one sample of origin, sequenced in a study of T cell repertoires in cytomegalovirus infection. TCRdb re-analysed the reads in MiXCR, keeping a single row per CDR3 protein. The sample lists approximately 770,000 distinct CDR3 sequences; almost 30% were seen once. These receptors' targets are unknown. The sequenced sample was cultured CD8+ T cells from PBMCs, obtained from culture after CMV antigen stimulation. The receptors originated from a human donor in good health (CMV status not recorded). Some clones in this sample may be carry-over from other donors' samples.

This clonotype was counted once. The chain links TRBV6-5 to TRBJ2-5, with TRBD1 as a possible D gene (5 bases). The germline CDR1 and CDR2 sequences are MNHEY and SVGAGI. The V and J ends lost 4 bases and 5 bases respectively, with 8 bases between them. This CDR3 region has 12 residues. The CDR3 reads CASSSRVETQYF. The DNA for the CDR3 is TGTGCCAGCAGTTCCAGGGTTGAGACCCAGTACTTC.

This clonotype came up many times. The V call is TRBV7-8, the J call TRBJ1-6, with D perhaps matching TRBD1 (5 bases). Germline loops: CDR1 SGHVS, CDR2 FQNEAQ. Trimming removed 1 base at V and 6 bases at J, with 13 bases between. This CDR3 has 16 amino acids. CDR3 bases: TGTGCCAGCAGCTTAGAGGATCAGGGAGTTAATTCACCCCTCCACTTT. Its protein is CASSLEDQGVNSPLHF.

In its sample, this clonotype was seen a few times. The chain uses TRBV10-3 and TRBJ2-3; D uncertain. CDR1 ENHRY and CDR2 SYGVKD come from the germline V gene. V was trimmed by 9 bases and J by 2 bases, leaving 18 bases between them. There are 15 residues in the CDR3. The chain's CDR3 is CAINSGGSNTDTQYF. The CDR3 DNA reads TGTGCCATTAATTCAGGTGGATCGAACACAGATACGCAGTATTTT.

The chain couples TRBV2 to TRBJ2-1; D might be TRBD1 or TRBD2, each matching 5 bases. The CDR3 contains 17 residues. Germline assignment: CDR1 SNHLY and CDR2 FYNNEI. The V and J ends lost 8 bases and 0 bases respectively, with 20 bases between them. The CDR3 sequence is CASVRAGTISSYNEQFF. The DNA for the CDR3 is TGTGCCAGCGTGCGGGCAGGGACCATTAGCTCCTACAATGAGCAGTTCTTC.

This clonotype was seen ten or more times. V is TRBV7-2 and J is TRBJ1-5; 7 bases fit TRBD1. The CDR3 is made up of 18 amino acids. Per germline, CDR1 SGHTA and CDR2 FQGNSA. J was trimmed by 6 bases and V by 3 bases; bases with no gene match: 17. The CDR3 loop reads CASSFPSESTGNGQPQHF. For the CDR3, the DNA is TGTGCCAGCAGCTTTCCCTCCGAGTCGACAGGGAACGGTCAGCCCCAGCATTTT.

This clonotype was detected a few times. V gene TRBV5-1 combines with J gene TRBJ2-5; the D call may be TRBD1 or TRBD2 (6 bases each). This CDR3 has 13 amino acids. Germline V gene sequence: CDR1 SGHRS, CDR2 YFSETQ. V was cut by 6 bases and J by 4 bases, with 13 bases left in between. The CDR3 DNA reads as TGCGCCAGCAACCCCGGAGGGGGAGAGACCCAGTACTTC. Protein product: CASNPGGGETQYF.

The chain carries TRBV15 and TRBJ1-1, with a tentative D call TRBD1 (6 bases). Per germline, CDR1 LNHNV and CDR2 YYDKDF (reference sequence). CDR3 length equals 14 residues. Trimming left V 8 bases short and J 0 bases short, with 13 bases between. The CDR3 sequence is CATEPTGLNTEAFF. CDR3 bases: TGTGCCACCGAACCTACAGGGCTGAACACTGAAGCTTTCTTT. The complete variable domain, with remaining parts taken from reference TRBV15 and TRBJ1-1, reads DAMVIQNPRYQVTQFGKPVTLSCSQTLNHNVMYWYQQKSSQAPKLLFHYYDKDFNNEADTPDNFQSRRPNTSFCFLDIRSPGLGDTAMYLCATEPTGLNTEAFFGQGTRLTVV.

This sequence joins TRBV28 and TRBJ2-2; D uncertain. Deletions cut 5 bases from V and 6 bases from J, with 10 bases between. The CDR3 consists of 13 residues. Per the germline V gene, CDR1 is MDHEN and CDR2 is SYDVKM. CDR3 nucleotide sequence: TGTGCCAGCAGTACAGCCCTCCCCGGGGAGCTGTTTTTT. Encoded protein: CASSTALPGELFF.

This rearrangement joins TRBV5-1 to TRBJ1-6; possibly TRBD1 for D (5 bases). There are 15 residues in the CDR3. The germline V gene encodes CDR1 SGHRS and CDR2 YFSETQ. Trimming shortened V by 2 bases and J by 0 bases, and 6 bases separated the two germline ends. This CDR3 reads CASSLQDSYNSPLHF. In DNA, the CDR3 is TGCGCCAGCAGCTTACAGGACTCCTATAATTCACCCCTCCACTTT.

V gene TRBV5-1 combines with J gene TRBJ1-2, with D uncertain. The V and J ends lost 4 bases and 3 bases respectively, with 19 bases between them. There are 16 residues in the CDR3. Germline V gene lookup returns CDR1 SGHRS and CDR2 YFSETQ. CDR3 nucleotides: TGCGCCAGCAGCCGCGAGGCCCCCGGGGTCTACTATGGCTACACCTTC. Translating it yields CASSREAPGVYYGYTF.

This chain's CDR3 is CATSPGNGYTF. CDR3 sequence (DNA): TGTGCCACCAGCCCCGGGAATGGCTACACCTTC. The V call is TRBV15, the J call TRBJ1-2; D is unclear. The V gene's germline CDR1 is LNHNV and CDR2 YYDKDF (reference sequence). The CDR3 spans 11 residues. V gave up 5 bases and J gave up 6 bases, with 7 bases separating them. Full variable domain (rest looked up from reference TRBV15 and TRBJ1-2): DAMVIQNPRYQVTQFGKPVTLSCSQTLNHNVMYWYQQKSSQAPKLLFHYYDKDFNNEADTPDNFQSRRPNTSFCFLDIRSPGLGDTAMYLCATSPGNGYTFGSGTRLTVV.

V gene TRBV27 combines with J gene TRBJ1-1; D not resolved. The CDR3 contains 13 residues. Deletions cut 5 bases from V and 11 bases from J, with 18 bases between. CDR1 is MNHEY and CDR2 is SMNVEV in the germline V gene (reference sequence). The CDR3, as DNA: TGTGCCAGCAGTGCGTCGGCCCCACGAGGGGCTTTCTTT. Protein product: CASSASAPRGAFF.

The chain recombines TRBV4-1 with TRBJ2-2, with 9 bases that match TRBD1. V was pared by 0 bases and J by 7 bases, with 9 bases of the junction left unmatched. From germline, CDR1 is MGHRA and CDR2 YSYEKL. This CDR3 comprises 17 residues. The CDR3 spells CASSQEFRTGVYGELFF. CDR3 sequence (DNA): TGCGCCAGCAGCCAAGAGTTTAGGACAGGGGTATACGGGGAGCTGTTTTTT.